The clone carrying this TCR beta chain was observed a few times. The record originates from a study of shared clonotypes between healthy human individuals. V was pared by 3 bases and J by 4 bases, with 9 bases of the junction left unmatched. Germline V lookup: CDR1 GTSNPN, CDR2 SVGIG (reference sequence). The CDR3 extends over 15 amino acids. Using immunoSEQ multiplex PCR, the repertoire was profiled, and TCRdb retains in-frame clones only, with some absent. This sample has hundreds of thousands of clones; 76% occur once, and the top ten carry approximately 13%. Sequencing used PBMCs. The sequence came from a woman in her thirties or forties in good health. Some clones in this sample may be carry-over from other donors' samples. The chain uses TRBV30 and TRBJ2-7; 10 bases are a match to TRBD1. CDR3 in amino acids: CAWRNRDRGGYEQYF. The CDR3 DNA reads TGTGCCTGGAGGAACCGGGACAGGGGTGGTTACGAGCAGTACTTC.